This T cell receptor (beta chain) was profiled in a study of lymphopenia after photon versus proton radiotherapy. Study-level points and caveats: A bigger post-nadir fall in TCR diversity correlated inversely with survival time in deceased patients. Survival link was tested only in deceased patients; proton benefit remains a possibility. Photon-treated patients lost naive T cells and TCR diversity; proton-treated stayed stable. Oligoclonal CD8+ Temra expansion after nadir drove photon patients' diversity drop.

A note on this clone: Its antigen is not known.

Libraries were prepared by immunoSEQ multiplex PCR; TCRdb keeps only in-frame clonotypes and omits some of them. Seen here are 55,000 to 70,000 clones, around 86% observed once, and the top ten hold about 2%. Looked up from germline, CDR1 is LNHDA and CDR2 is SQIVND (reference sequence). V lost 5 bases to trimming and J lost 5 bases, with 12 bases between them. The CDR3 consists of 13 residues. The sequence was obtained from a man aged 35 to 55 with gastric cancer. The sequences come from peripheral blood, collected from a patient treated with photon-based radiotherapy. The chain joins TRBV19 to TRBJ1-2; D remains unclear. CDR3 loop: CASSGTTEYGYTF. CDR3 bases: TGTGCCAGTAGTGGAACGACGGAATATGGCTACACCTTC.